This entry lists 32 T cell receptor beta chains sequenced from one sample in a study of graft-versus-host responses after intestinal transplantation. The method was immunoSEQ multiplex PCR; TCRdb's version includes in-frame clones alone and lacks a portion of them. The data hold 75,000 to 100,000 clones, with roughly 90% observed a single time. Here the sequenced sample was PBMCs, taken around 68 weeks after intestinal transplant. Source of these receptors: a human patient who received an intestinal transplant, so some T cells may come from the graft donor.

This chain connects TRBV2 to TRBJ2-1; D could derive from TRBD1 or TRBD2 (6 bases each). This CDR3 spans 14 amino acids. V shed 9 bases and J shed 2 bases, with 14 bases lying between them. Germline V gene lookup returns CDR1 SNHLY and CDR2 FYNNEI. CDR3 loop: CASVRGGPYNEQFF. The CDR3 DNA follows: TGTGCCAGTGTCAGGGGAGGCCCCTACAATGAGCAGTTCTTC. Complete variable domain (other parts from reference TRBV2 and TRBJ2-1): EPEVTQTPSHQVTQMGQEVILRCVPISNHLYFYWYRQILGQKVEFLVSFYNNEISEKSEIFDDQFSVERPDGSNFTLKIRSTKLEDSAMYFCASVRGGPYNEQFFGPGTRLTVL.

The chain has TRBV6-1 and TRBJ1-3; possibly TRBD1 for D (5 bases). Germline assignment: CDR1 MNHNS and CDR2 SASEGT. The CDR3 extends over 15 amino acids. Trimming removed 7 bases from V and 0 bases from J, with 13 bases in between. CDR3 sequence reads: CASTTTGLSGNTIYF. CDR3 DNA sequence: TGTGCCAGCACCACCACAGGCCTCTCTGGAAACACCATATATTTT.

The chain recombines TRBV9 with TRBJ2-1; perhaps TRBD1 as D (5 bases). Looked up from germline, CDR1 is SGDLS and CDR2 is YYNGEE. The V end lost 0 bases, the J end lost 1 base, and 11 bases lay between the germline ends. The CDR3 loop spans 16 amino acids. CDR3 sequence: CASSVEGRVSYNEQFF. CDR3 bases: TGTGCCAGCAGCGTAGAGGGCAGGGTTTCCTACAATGAGCAGTTCTTC.

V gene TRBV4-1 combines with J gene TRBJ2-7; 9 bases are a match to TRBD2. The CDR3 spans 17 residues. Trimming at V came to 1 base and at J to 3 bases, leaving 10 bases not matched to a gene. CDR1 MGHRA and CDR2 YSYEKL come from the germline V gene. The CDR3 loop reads CASSQVQVAGGYYEQYF. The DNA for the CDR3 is TGCGCCAGCAGCCAAGTGCAGGTCGCGGGGGGGTACTACGAGCAGTACTTC.

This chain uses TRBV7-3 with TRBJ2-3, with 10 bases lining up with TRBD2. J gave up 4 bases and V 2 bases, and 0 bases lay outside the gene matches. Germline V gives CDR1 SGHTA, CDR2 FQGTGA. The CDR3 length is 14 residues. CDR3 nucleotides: TGTGCCAGCAGCTTACTAGCGGGGGCAGATACGCAGTATTTT. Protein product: CASSLLAGADTQYF.

DNA of the CDR3: TGCGCCAGCAGTCACGGGGATGAGCAGTTCTTC. Amino acid sequence: CASSHGDEQFF. The chain links TRBV23-1 to TRBJ2-1, with TRBD2 as a possible D gene (5 bases). TRBV23-1 has ORF status, its function being uncertain. This CDR3 spans 11 amino acids. Trimming removed 3 bases from V and 8 bases from J, with 5 bases in between.

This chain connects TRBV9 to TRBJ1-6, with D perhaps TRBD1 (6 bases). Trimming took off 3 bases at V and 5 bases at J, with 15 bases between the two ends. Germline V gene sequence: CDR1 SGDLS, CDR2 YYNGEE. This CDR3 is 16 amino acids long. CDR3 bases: TGTGCCAGCAGCGCCTCGGACAGCCCAAATAATTCACCCCTCCACTTT. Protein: CASSASDSPNNSPLHF.

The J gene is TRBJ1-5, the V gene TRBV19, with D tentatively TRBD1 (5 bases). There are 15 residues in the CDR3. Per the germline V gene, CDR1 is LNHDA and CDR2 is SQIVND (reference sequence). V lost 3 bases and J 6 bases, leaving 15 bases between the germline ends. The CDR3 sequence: CASSIGGGSGQPQHF. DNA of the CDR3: TGTGCCAGTAGTATTGGGGGGGGGTCGGGTCAGCCCCAGCATTTT.

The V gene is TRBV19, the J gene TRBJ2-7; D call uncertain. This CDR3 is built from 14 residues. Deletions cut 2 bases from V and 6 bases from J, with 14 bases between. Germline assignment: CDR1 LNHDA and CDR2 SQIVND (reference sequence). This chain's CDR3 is CASSISGRRGEQYF. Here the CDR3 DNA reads TGTGCCAGTAGTATATCCGGACGGCGAGGCGAGCAGTACTTC.

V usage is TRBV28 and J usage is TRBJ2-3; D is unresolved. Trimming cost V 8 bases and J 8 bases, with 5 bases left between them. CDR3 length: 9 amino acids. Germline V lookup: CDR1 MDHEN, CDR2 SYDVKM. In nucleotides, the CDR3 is TGTGCCAGCGGTGCTACGCAGTATTTT. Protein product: CASGATQYF.

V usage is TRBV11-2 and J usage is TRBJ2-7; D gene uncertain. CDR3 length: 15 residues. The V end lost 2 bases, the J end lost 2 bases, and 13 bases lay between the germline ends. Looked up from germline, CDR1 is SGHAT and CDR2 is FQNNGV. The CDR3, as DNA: TGTGCCAGCAGCTTAACCAGCTTGGACGCCTACGAGCAGTACTTC. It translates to CASSLTSLDAYEQYF.

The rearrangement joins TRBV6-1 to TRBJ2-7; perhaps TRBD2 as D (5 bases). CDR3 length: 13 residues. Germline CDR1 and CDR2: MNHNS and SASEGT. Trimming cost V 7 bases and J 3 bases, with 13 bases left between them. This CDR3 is CASIGIFNYEQYF. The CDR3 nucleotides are TGTGCCAGCATCGGGATATTCAACTACGAGCAGTACTTC.

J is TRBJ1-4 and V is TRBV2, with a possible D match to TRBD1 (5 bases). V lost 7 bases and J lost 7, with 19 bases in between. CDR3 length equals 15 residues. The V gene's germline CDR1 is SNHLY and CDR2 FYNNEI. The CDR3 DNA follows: TGTGCCAGCAAGGGACGGGGGGTTGTGGGTGAAAAACTGTTTTTT. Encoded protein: CASKGRGVVGEKLFF.

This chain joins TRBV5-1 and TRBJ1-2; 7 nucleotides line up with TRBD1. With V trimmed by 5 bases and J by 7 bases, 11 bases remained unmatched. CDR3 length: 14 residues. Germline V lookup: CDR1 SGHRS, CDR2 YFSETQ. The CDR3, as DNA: TGCGCCAGCAGGGCCGGGACAGCCTCTGCTGGCTACACCTTC. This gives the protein CASRAGTASAGYTF.

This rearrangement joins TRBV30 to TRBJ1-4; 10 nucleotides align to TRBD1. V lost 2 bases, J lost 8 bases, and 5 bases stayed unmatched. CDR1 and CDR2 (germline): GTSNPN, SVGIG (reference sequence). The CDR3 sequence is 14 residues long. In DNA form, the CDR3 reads TGTGCCTGGAGTCAGGACAGGGGGAAAGAAAAACTGTTTTTT. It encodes CAWSQDRGKEKLFF.

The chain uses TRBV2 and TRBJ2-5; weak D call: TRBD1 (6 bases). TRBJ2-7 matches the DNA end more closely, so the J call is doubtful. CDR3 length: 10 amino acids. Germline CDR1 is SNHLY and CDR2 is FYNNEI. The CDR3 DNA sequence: TGTGCCAGCATGGGGGCCGAGCAGTACTTC. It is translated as CASMGAEQYF.

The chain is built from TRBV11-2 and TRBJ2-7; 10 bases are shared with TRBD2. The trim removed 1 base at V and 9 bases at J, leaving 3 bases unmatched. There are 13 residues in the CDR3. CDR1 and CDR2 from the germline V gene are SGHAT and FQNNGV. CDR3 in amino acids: CASSLVASGGQYF. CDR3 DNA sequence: TGTGCCAGCAGCTTAGTTGCTAGCGGGGGGCAGTACTTC.

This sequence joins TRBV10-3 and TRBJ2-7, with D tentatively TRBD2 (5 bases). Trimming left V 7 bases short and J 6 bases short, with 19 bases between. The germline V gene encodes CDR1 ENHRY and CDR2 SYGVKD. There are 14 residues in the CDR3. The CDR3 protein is CAINAGSGFSEQYF. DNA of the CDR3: TGTGCCATCAACGCGGGTAGTGGCTTTTCCGAGCAGTACTTC.

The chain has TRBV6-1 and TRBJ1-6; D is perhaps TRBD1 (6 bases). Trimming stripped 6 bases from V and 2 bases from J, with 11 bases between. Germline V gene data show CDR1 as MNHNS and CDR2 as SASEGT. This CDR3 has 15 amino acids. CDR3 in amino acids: CASRSRDTYNSPLHF. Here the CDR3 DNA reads TGTGCCAGCAGGAGCCGGGACACCTATAATTCACCCCTCCACTTT.

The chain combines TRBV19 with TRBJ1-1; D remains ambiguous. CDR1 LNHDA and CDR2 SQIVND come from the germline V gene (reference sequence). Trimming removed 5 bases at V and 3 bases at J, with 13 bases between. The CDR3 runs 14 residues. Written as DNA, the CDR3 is TGTGCCAGTAGTTCCTGGGGTGGGGACACTGAAGCTTTCTTT. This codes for CASSSWGGDTEAFF.

DNA for the CDR3: TGTGCCAGCATTGGTTTAGAAGGCACTGAAGCTTTCTTT. Protein sequence: CASIGLEGTEAFF. This chain connects TRBV6-5 to TRBJ1-1; D gene ambiguous. The CDR3 runs 13 residues. Trimming left V 7 bases short and J 4 bases short, with 13 bases between. In germline, CDR1 is MNHEY, CDR2 SVGAGI.

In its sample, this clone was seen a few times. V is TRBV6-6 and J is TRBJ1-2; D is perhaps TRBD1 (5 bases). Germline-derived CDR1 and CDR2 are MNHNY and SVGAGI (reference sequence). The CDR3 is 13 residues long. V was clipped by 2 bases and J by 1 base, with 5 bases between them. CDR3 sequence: CASSYGGNYGYTF. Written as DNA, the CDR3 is TGTGCCAGCAGTTACGGGGGTAACTATGGCTACACCTTC.

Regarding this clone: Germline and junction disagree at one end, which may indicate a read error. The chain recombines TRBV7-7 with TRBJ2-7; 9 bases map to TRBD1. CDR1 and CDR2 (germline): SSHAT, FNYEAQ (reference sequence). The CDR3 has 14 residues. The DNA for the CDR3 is TGTGCTAGCAGCCCGGGACAGGGATCAACCGAGCAGTACTTC. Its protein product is CASSPGQGSTEQYF.

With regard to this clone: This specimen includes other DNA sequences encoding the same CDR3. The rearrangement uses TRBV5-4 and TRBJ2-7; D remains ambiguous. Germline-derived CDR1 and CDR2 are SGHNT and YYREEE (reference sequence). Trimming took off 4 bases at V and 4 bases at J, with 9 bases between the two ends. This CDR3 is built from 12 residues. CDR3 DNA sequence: TGTGCCAGCAGCCCCGACGGGTACGAGCAGTACTTC. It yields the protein CASSPDGYEQYF.

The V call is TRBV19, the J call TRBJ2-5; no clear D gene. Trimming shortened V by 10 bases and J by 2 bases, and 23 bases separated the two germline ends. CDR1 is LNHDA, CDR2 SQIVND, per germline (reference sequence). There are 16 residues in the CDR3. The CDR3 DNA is TGTGCCACCAAACCTTGGGATACAGCTAATCAAGAGACCCAGTACTTC. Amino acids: CATKPWDTANQETQYF.

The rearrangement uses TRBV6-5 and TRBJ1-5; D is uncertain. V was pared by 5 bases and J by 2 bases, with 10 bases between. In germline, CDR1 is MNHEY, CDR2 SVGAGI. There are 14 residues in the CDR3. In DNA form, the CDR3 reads TGTGCCAGCAGTCCGGATTTGGGCAATCAGCCCCAGCATTTT. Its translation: CASSPDLGNQPQHF.

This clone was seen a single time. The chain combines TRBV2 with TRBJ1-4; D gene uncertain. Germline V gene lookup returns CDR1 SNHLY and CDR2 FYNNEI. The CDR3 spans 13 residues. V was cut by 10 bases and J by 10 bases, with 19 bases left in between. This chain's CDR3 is CAILEATQGKLFF. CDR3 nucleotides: TGTGCCATTCTAGAAGCGACCCAAGGAAAACTGTTTTTT.

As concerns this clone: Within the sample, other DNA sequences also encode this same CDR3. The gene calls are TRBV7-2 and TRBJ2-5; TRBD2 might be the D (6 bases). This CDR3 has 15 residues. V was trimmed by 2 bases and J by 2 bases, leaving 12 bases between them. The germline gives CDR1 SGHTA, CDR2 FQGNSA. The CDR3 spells CASSLRVGGQETQYF. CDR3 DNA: TGTGCCAGCAGCTTAAGGGTGGGGGGTCAAGAGACCCAGTACTTC. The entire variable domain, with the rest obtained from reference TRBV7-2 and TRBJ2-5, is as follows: GAGVSQSPSNKVTEKGKDVELRCDPISGHTALYWYRQSLGQGLEFLIYFQGNSAPDKSGLPSDRFSAERTGGSVSTLTIQRTQQEDSAVYLCASSLRVGGQETQYFGPGTRLLVL.

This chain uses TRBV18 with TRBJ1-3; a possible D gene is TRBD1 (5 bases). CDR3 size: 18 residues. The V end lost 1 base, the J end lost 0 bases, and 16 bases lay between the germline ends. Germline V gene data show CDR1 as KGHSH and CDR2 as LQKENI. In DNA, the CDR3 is TGTGCCAGCTCACCACAGGGTTCTGGTGGGACCTCTGGAAACACCATATATTTT. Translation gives CASSPQGSGGTSGNTIYF. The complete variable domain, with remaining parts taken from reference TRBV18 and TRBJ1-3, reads NAGVMQNPRHLVRRRGQEARLRCSPMKGHSHVYWYRQLPEEGLKFMVYLQKENIIDESGMPKERFSAEFPKEGPSILRIQQVVRGDSAAYFCASSPQGSGGTSGNTIYFGEGSWLTVV.

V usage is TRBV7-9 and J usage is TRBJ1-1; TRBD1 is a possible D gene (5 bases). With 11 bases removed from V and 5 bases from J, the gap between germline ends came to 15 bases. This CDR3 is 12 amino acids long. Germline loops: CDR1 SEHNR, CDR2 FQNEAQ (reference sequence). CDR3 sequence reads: CAGEPWGTEAFF. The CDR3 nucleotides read TGTGCCGGCGAACCCTGGGGGACTGAAGCTTTCTTT.

The CDR3 region is CASSLGSSGANVLTF. Written as DNA, the CDR3 is TGTGCCAGCAGTCTGGGGAGCTCTGGGGCCAACGTCCTGACTTTC. The chain has TRBV6-5 and TRBJ2-6; D perhaps matches TRBD2 (5 bases). Germline values: CDR1 MNHEY, CDR2 SVGAGI. Trimming took off 5 bases at V and 0 bases at J, with 8 bases between the two ends. The CDR3 runs to 15 residues.

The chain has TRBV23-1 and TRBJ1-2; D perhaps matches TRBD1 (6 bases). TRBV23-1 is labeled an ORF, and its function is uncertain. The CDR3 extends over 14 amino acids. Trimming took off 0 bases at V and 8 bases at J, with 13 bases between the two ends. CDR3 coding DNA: TGCGCCAGCAGTCAATCGGGGGGGGCCCGGGGCTACACCTTC. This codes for CASSQSGGARGYTF.